A selection of T cell receptor beta chains follows, all from one sample in a study of cytomegalovirus exposure and HLA in healthy donors. Method: immunoSEQ multiplex PCR; TCRdb's copy keeps in-frame clones and lacks some. The sample consists of about 110,000 clones, about four fifths of them appearing once. Material: PBMCs. These receptors all stem from a man younger than 45 in good health and CMV-seropositive. Both conserved end residues are part of each CDR3. D genes are given only for firm matches. Some rows have no size entry. The others give once, few or many, or a class for an expanded clone.

V: TRBV9; size: .; J: TRBJ2-7; length: 15; D: .; DNA: TGTGCCAGCAGCGTAGGGAGCTCCAGCTCCTACGAGCAGTACTTC; CDR3: CASSVGSSSSYEQYF
V: TRBV6-5; size: .; J: TRBJ1-3; length: 14; D: .; DNA: TGTGCCAGCATTCGGGACAACTCTGGAAACACCATATATTTT; CDR3: CASIRDNSGNTIYF
V: TRBV7-9; size: .; J: TRBJ2-1; length: 15; D: TRBD2; DNA: TGTGCCAGCAGCTTAGATGCGGGGGGGCCCAATGAGCAGTTCTTC; CDR3: CASSLDAGGPNEQFF
V: TRBV7-9; size: once; J: TRBJ2-2; length: 18; D: TRBD1; DNA: TGTGCCAGCAGCGCTCAACCGGGACAGGGGGCGGGCACCGGGGAGCTGTTTTTT; CDR3: CASSAQPGQGAGTGELFF
V: TRBV25-1; size: .; J: TRBJ1-1; length: 12; D: .; DNA: TGTGCCAGCAGTTCGACAGAGGATGAAGCTTTCTTT; CDR3: CASSSTEDEAFF
V: TRBV7-9; size: .; J: TRBJ2-1; length: 13; D: TRBD2; DNA: TGTGCCAGCGGACTAGCTGCCTACAATGAGCAGTTCTTC; CDR3: CASGLAAYNEQFF
V: TRBV7-9; size: .; J: TRBJ2-3; length: 16; D: TRBD1; DNA: TGTGCCAGCAGCTTAGACCCCGGGACAGTCACAGATACGCAGTATTTT; CDR3: CASSLDPGTVTDTQYF
V: TRBV7-2; size: .; J: TRBJ2-7; length: 14; D: .; DNA: TGTGCCAGCAGCTTAGGGCCAGACACCTACGAGCAGTACTTC; CDR3: CASSLGPDTYEQYF
V: TRBV6-1; size: once; J: TRBJ2-1; length: 14; D: .; DNA: TGTGCCAGCAGCTCGCATAGCTCCTACAATGAGCAGTTCTTC; CDR3: CASSSHSSYNEQFF
V: TRBV5-1; size: .; J: TRBJ1-5; length: 13; D: .; DNA: TGCGCCAGCAGCTTAGAAGGGGGTCAGCCCCAGCATTTT; CDR3: CASSLEGGQPQHF
V: TRBV6-6; size: .; J: TRBJ1-1; length: 15; D: .; DNA: TGTGCCAGCAGCTACCCGGACGGGGGGAACACTGAAGCTTTCTTT; CDR3: CASSYPDGGNTEAFF
V: TRBV27; size: once; J: TRBJ1-3; length: 14; D: .; DNA: TGTGCCAGCAGTTTAAACAGGGCTGGAAACACCATATATTTT; CDR3: CASSLNRAGNTIYF
V: TRBV6-1; size: .; J: TRBJ1-2; length: 14; D: .; DNA: TGTGCCAGCAGTGTAAGGGGGTTTTCCTATGGCTACCCCTTC; CDR3: CASSVRGFSYGYPF
V: TRBV28; size: .; J: TRBJ2-1; length: 13; D: .; DNA: TGTGCCAGCAGTTTGGCCCCAGGACTCGAGCAGTTCTTC; CDR3: CASSLAPGLEQFF
V: TRBV7-9; size: .; J: TRBJ1-5; length: 14; D: .; DNA: TGTGCCAGCAGCTTAGAGGGGGATCAGACGCCCCAGCATTTT; CDR3: CASSLEGDQTPQHF
V: TRBV30; size: few; J: TRBJ1-3; length: 13; D: .; DNA: TGTGCCTGGAGTTTGCAGTCTGGAAACACCATATATTTT; CDR3: CAWSLQSGNTIYF
V: TRBV15; size: .; J: TRBJ2-2; length: 16; D: .; DNA: TGTGCCACCAGCAGAGACAGGGCCTGGGGAACCGGGGAGCTGTTTTTT; CDR3: CATSRDRAWGTGELFF
V: TRBV7-7; size: .; J: TRBJ2-7; length: 14; D: TRBD1; DNA: TGTGCCAGCAGCCCTAGACAGGGGGCTTCCGAGCAGTACTTC; CDR3: CASSPRQGASEQYF
V: TRBV6-1; size: .; J: TRBJ2-1; length: 15; D: TRBD2; DNA: TGTGCCAGCCAGGGACTAGCGGGGGCTTACAATGAGCAGTTCTTC; CDR3: CASQGLAGAYNEQFF
V: TRBV2; size: .; J: TRBJ2-7; length: 15; D: TRBD1; DNA: TGTGCCAGCAGAAAAACCAGGGACAGAACTTACGAGCAGTACTTC; CDR3: CASRKTRDRTYEQYF
V: TRBV5-6; size: .; J: TRBJ2-3; length: 17; D: TRBD2; DNA: TGTGCCAGCAGCTTGAGGACTAGCGGGGCTAGCACAGATACGCAGTATTTT; CDR3: CASSLRTSGASTDTQYF
V: TRBV2; size: .; J: TRBJ1-5; length: 14; D: .; DNA: TGTGCCAGCAGTGCGGCAGACAATTATCAGCCCCAGCATTTT; CDR3: CASSAADNYQPQHF
V: TRBV18; size: few; J: TRBJ1-1; length: 13; D: .; DNA: TGTGCCAGCTCACCACGCGGGTACACTGAAGCTTTCTTT; CDR3: CASSPRGYTEAFF
V: TRBV19; size: .; J: TRBJ1-1; length: 14; D: TRBD1; DNA: TGTGCCAGTAGTATGGACAGGGGGTTGGATGAAGCTTTCTTT; CDR3: CASSMDRGLDEAFF
V: TRBV11-2; size: .; J: TRBJ2-2; length: 16; D: .; DNA: TGTGCCAGCAGCCAAAGAGCAGACACGAACACCGGGGAGCTGTTTTTT; CDR3: CASSQRADTNTGELFF
V: TRBV2; size: once; J: TRBJ2-7; length: 11; D: .; DNA: TGTGCCAGCAGTGCTCCCTACGAGCAGTACTTC; CDR3: CASSAPYEQYF
V: TRBV4-3; size: .; J: TRBJ1-2; length: 15; D: .; DNA: TGCGCCAGCAGCCAAGATACACAGTATACCGATGGCTACCCCTTC; CDR3: CASSQDTQYTDGYPF
V: TRBV7-6; size: .; J: TRBJ1-1; length: 14; D: .; DNA: TGTGCCAGCAGTCTCCGGGGTCCAAGGTCTGAAGCTTTCTTT; CDR3: CASSLRGPRSEAFF
V: TRBV27; size: .; J: TRBJ2-3; length: 17; D: TRBD1; DNA: TGTGCCAGCAGTTTATGGGACAGCCATTTGAGCACAGATACGCAGTATTTT; CDR3: CASSLWDSHLSTDTQYF
V: TRBV5-1; size: .; J: TRBJ1-2; length: 13; D: TRBD1; DNA: TGCGCCAGCAGCCCGACAGGGCTTATGGGCTACCCCTTC; CDR3: CASSPTGLMGYPF
V: TRBV5-6; size: .; J: TRBJ2-7; length: 14; D: TRBD1; DNA: TGTGCCAGCAGCTATGGACAGGGTGGCAACGAGCAGTACTTC; CDR3: CASSYGQGGNEQYF
V: TRBV9; size: .; J: TRBJ2-1; length: 14; D: TRBD2; DNA: TGTGCCAGCAGCGAGCGGGGGGAGGGGCATGAGCAGTTCTTC; CDR3: CASSERGEGHEQFF
V: TRBV7-8; size: .; J: TRBJ1-4; length: 16; D: .; DNA: TGTGCCAGCAGCTTAGATGAGGCACCCGGCAATGAAAAACTGTTTTTT; CDR3: CASSLDEAPGNEKLFF
V: TRBV14; size: .; J: TRBJ1-2; length: 13; D: .; DNA: TGTGCCAGCAGCGTCGACAGCGTCTATGGCTACACCTTC; CDR3: CASSVDSVYGYTF
V: TRBV10-3; size: .; J: TRBJ2-2; length: 12; D: .; DNA: TGTGCCATCAGTGCGGACACCGGGGAGCTGTTTTTT; CDR3: CAISADTGELFF
V: TRBV5-1; size: .; J: TRBJ2-5; length: 16; D: TRBD1; DNA: TGCGCCAGCAGCCTGGGGACAGGGGGGTACCAAGAGACCCAGTACTTC; CDR3: CASSLGTGGYQETQYF
V: TRBV7-8; size: .; J: TRBJ2-5; length: 13; D: .; DNA: TGTGCCAGCAGCTTTCCGGGGGAAGGGGCCCAGTACTTC; CDR3: CASSFPGEGAQYF
V: TRBV5-1; size: many; J: TRBJ2-4; length: 13; D: .; DNA: TGCGCCAGCAGCCGCGGTTCGGGGAACATTCAGTACTTC; CDR3: CASSRGSGNIQYF
V: TRBV5-1; size: few; J: TRBJ1-1; length: 12; D: .; DNA: TGCGCCAGCAGCTTTATAGGAGCTGAAGCTTTCTTT; CDR3: CASSFIGAEAFF
V: TRBV30; size: once; J: TRBJ2-1; length: 14; D: TRBD1; DNA: TGTGCCTGGAGTGTACAGGGGGACGGTTATGAGCAGTTCTTC; CDR3: CAWSVQGDGYEQFF
V: TRBV6-1; size: .; J: TRBJ1-2; length: 13; D: .; DNA: TGTGCCAGCAACAACAACAGGGTAAACGGCTACACCTTC; CDR3: CASNNNRVNGYTF
V: TRBV11-3; size: .; J: TRBJ2-1; length: 15; D: TRBD1; DNA: TGTGCCAGCAGCTTAGATCCGGGACAGTACAATGAGCAGTTCTTC; CDR3: CASSLDPGQYNEQFF
V: TRBV7-6; size: .; J: TRBJ2-7; length: 13; D: .; DNA: TGTGCCAGCAGCTCGCGATCCTCCTACGAGCAGTACTTC; CDR3: CASSSRSSYEQYF
V: TRBV5-6; size: once; J: TRBJ1-2; length: 12; D: .; DNA: TGTGCCAGCAGCTTGGCCGGGGGTGGCTACACCTTC; CDR3: CASSLAGGGYTF
V: TRBV4-3; size: few; J: TRBJ1-2; length: 14; D: .; DNA: TGCGCCAGCAGCCAAGATCCCGCTAACTATGGCTACACCTTC; CDR3: CASSQDPANYGYTF
V: TRBV19; size: .; J: TRBJ1-1; length: 14; D: TRBD1; DNA: TGTGCCAGTAGGGCGGGACAGTTGAACACTGAAGCTTTCTTT; CDR3: CASRAGQLNTEAFF
V: TRBV7-8; size: .; J: TRBJ1-2; length: 13; D: .; DNA: TGTGCCAGCAGCGAGCAGGGCCTCTATGGCTACCCCTTC; CDR3: CASSEQGLYGYPF
V: TRBV4-3; size: once; J: TRBJ2-4; length: 14; D: .; DNA: TGCGCCAGCAGCCAACCGGGAAGAGGGAGCATTCAGTACTTC; CDR3: CASSQPGRGSIQYF
V: TRBV5-1; size: .; J: TRBJ2-7; length: 14; D: .; DNA: TGCGCCAGCAGCTTGGACGGGAACTCCTACGAGCAGTACTTC; CDR3: CASSLDGNSYEQYF